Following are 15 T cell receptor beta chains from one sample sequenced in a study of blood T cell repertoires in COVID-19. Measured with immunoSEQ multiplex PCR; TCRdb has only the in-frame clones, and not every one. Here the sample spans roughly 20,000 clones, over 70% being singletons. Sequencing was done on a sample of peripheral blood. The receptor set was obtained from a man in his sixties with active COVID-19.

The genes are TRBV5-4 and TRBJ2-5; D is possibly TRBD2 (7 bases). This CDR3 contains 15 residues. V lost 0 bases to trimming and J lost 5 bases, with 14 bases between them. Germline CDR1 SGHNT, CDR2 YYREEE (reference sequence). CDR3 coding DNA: TGTGCCAGCAGCTTGGCGTTCGGGGGGCAGGAGACCCAGTACTTC. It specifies CASSLAFGGQETQYF.

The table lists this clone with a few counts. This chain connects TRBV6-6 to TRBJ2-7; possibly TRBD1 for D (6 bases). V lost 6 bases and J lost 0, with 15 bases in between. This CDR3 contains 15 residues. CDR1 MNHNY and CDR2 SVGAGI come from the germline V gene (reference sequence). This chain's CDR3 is CASRLKQGTSYEQYF. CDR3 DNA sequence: TGTGCCAGCAGACTAAAACAGGGTACCTCCTACGAGCAGTACTTC.

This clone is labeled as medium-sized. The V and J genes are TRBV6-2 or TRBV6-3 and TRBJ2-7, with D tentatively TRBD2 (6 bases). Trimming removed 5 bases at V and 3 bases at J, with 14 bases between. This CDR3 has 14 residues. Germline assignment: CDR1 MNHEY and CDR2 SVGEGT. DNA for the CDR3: TGTGCCAGCAGTCAAACTAGCTATGACTACGAGCAGTACTTC. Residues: CASSQTSYDYEQYF.

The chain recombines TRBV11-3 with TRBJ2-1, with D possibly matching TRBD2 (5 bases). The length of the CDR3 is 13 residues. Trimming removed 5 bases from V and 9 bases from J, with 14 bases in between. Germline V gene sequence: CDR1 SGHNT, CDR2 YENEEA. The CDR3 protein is CASSPERAGEQFF. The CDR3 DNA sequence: TGTGCCAGCAGCCCCGAGAGGGCAGGTGAGCAGTTCTTC.

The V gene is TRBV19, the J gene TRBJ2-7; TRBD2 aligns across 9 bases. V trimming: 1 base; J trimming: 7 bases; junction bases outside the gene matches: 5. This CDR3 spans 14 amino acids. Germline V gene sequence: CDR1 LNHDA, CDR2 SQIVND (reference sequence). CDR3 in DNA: TGTGCCAGTAGTATAGGCGGGAGGGCCCGAGAGCAGTACTTC. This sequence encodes CASSIGGRAREQYF. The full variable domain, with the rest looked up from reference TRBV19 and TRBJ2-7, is DGGITQSPKYLFRKEGQNVTLSCEQNLNHDAMYWYRQDPGQGLRLIYYSQIVNDFQKGDIAEGYSVSREKKESFPLTVTSAQKNPTAFYLCASSIGGRAREQYFGPGTRLTVT.

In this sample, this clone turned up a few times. This CDR3 is CASTTGVYTEAFF. In nucleotides, the CDR3 is TGTGCCAGTACCACAGGGGTTTACACTGAAGCTTTCTTT. The chain carries TRBV19 and TRBJ1-1; 7 bases fit TRBD1. Germline V gene sequence: CDR1 LNHDA, CDR2 SQIVND (reference sequence). The ends lost 7 bases at V and 3 bases at J; junction bases unmatched: 5. The CDR3 is 13 amino acids.

The CDR3 nucleotides are TGTGCCAGCAGCGTAGGGGGACAGGAGGACTACGAGCAGTACTTC. Protein sequence: CASSVGGQEDYEQYF. The chain recombines TRBV9 with TRBJ2-7, with 8 bases that match TRBD1. In germline, CDR1 is SGDLS, CDR2 YYNGEE. There are 15 residues in the CDR3. Germline trimming cut 0 bases from V and 3 bases from J; bases unmatched to any gene: 5.

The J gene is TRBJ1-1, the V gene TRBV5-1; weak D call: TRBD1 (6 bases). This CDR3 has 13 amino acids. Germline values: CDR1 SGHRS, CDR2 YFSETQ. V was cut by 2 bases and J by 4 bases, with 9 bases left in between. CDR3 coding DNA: TGCGCCAGCAGCTTCACAGGGAGCACTGAAGCTTTCTTT. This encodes CASSFTGSTEAFF. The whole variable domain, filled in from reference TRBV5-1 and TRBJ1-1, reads KAGVTQTPRYLIKTRGQQVTLSCSPISGHRSVSWYQQTPGQGLQFLFEYFSETQRNKGNFPGRFSGRQFSNSRSEMNVSTLELGDSALYLCASSFTGSTEAFFGQGTRLTVV.

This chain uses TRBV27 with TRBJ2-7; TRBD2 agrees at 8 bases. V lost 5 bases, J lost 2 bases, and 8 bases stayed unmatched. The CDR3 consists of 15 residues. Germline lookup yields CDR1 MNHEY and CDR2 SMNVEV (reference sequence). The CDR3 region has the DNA TGTGCCAGCAGTGGTGCGGGGGGCCTTCCCTACGAGCAGTACTTC. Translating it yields CASSGAGGLPYEQYF.

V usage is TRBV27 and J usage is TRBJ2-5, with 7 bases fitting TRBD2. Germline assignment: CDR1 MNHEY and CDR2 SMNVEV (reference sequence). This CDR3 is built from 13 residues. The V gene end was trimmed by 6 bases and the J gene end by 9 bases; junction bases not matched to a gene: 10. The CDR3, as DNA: TGTGCCAGCAGCTTAGGGACTATCGGGCCCCAGTACTTC. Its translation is CASSLGTIGPQYF.

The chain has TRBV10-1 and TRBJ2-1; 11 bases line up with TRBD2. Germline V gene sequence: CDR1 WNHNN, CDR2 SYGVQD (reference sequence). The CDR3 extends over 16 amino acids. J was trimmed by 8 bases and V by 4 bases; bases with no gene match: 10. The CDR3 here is CASSVAASGRMDEQFF. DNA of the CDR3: TGCGCCAGCAGTGTGGCCGCTAGCGGGAGGATGGATGAGCAGTTCTTC.

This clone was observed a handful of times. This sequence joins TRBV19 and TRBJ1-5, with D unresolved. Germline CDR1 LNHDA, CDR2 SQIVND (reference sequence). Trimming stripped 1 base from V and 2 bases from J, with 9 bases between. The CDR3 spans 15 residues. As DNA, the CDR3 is TGTGCCAGTAGTATAGTCTGGGAGGGCAATCAGCCCCAGCATTTT. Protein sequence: CASSIVWEGNQPQHF. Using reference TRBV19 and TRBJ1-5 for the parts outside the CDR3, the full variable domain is DGGITQSPKYLFRKEGQNVTLSCEQNLNHDAMYWYRQDPGQGLRLIYYSQIVNDFQKGDIAEGYSVSREKKESFPLTVTSAQKNPTAFYLCASSIVWEGNQPQHFGDGTRLSIL.

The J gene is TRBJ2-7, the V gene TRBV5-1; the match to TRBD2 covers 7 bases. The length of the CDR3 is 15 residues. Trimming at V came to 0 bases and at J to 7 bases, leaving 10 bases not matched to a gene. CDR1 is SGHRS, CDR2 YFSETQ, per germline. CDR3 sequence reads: CASSLALAERGEQYF. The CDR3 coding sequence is TGCGCCAGCAGCTTGGCCCTAGCGGAGAGAGGTGAGCAGTACTTC.

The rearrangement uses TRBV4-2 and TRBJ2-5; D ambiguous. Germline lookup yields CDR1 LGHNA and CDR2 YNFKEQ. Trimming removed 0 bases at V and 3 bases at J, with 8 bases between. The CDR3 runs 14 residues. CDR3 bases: TGTGCCAGCAGCCAAGAGATAGAAAAAGAGACCCAGTACTTC. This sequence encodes CASSQEIEKETQYF.

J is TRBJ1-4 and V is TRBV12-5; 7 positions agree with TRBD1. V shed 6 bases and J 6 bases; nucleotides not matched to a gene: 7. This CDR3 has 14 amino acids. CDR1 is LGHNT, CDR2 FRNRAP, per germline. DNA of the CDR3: TGTGCTAGTGGACCGGGACAGCCGGATGAAAAACTGTTTTTT. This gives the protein CASGPGQPDEKLFF.